This T cell receptor beta chain was identified during a study of blood T cell repertoires in COVID-19. This clone appeared once. After removal of 4 bases from V and 5 bases from J, the junction contained 6 bases not matched to a gene. CDR3 length: 15 residues. The germline gives CDR1 SGHRS, CDR2 YFSETQ. Using immunoSEQ multiplex PCR, the repertoire was profiled, and TCRdb retains in-frame clones only, with some absent. The sample includes 110,000 or so clones, around three quarters seen only once; the top ten take approximately 5.6%. The sequencing input was peripheral blood. The receptor comes from a man in his sixties or seventies with acute or convalescent COVID-19. This sequence joins TRBV5-1 and TRBJ2-5; 12 positions agree with TRBD1. The CDR3 nucleotides read TGCGCCAGCAGCAGAGGGACAGGGGGCGGGGAGACCCAGTACTTC. Translating it yields CASSRGTGGGETQYF.